Each of the 25 T cell receptor beta chains below was sequenced from the same sample in a study of blood T cell repertoires in COVID-19. Here immunoSEQ multiplex PCR was the method, and the copy in TCRdb shows in-frame clones only, minus some. The table records about 160,000 clones, 82% of them present only once. Input material: peripheral blood. The receptors here all came from a woman of 80 years or more with active or convalescent COVID-19.

The J gene is TRBJ1-1, the V gene TRBV7-9; D ambiguous. The CDR3 length is 13 residues. V was clipped by 2 bases and J by 1 base, with 5 bases between them. The germline CDR1 and CDR2 sequences are SEHNR and FQNEAQ (reference sequence). The DNA of the CDR3 is TGTGCCAGCAGCTTACAGGAGAACACTGAAGCTTTCTTT. This gives the protein CASSLQENTEAFF.

This clone was seen more than once but under ten times. The rearrangement joins TRBV30 to TRBJ1-3; TRBD1 is a possible D gene (5 bases). Germline V gene data show CDR1 as GTSNPN and CDR2 as SVGIG (reference sequence). The CDR3 is made up of 15 amino acids. V lost 1 base and J lost 7, with 17 bases in between. The CDR3 DNA follows: TGTGCCTGGAGTGGCCGTGGTTATAGGGGCAACACCATATATTTT. Amino acid sequence: CAWSGRGYRGNTIYF.

A few counts support this clone. The rearrangement joins TRBV30 to TRBJ1-1, with 9 bases aligning to TRBD1. CDR3 length equals 15 residues. Germline V gene sequence: CDR1 GTSNPN, CDR2 SVGIG (reference sequence). Losses at the gene ends were 2 bases for V and 5 bases for J; bases not matched to a gene: 9. The CDR3 DNA sequence: TGTGCCTGGAGTCCCCTAGGACAGGGGCGAACTGAAGCTTTCTTT. As protein: CAWSPLGQGRTEAFF. Supplemented by reference TRBV30 and TRBJ1-1, the full variable domain reads SQTIHQWPATLVQPVGSPLSLECTVEGTSNPNLYWYRQAAGRGLQLLFYSVGIGQISSEVPQNLSASRPQDRQFILSSKKLLLSDSGFYLCAWSPLGQGRTEAFFGQGTRLTVV.

The chain couples TRBV19 to TRBJ1-1, with D tentatively TRBD1 (6 bases). V lost 3 bases, J lost 11 bases, and 19 bases lay in between. There are 14 residues in the CDR3. The V gene's germline CDR1 is LNHDA and CDR2 SQIVND (reference sequence). CDR3: CASSIGTPPLRAFF. CDR3 DNA: TGTGCCAGTAGTATTGGGACACCACCCTTAAGGGCTTTCTTT. Full variable domain (outside the CDR3, taken from reference TRBV19 and TRBJ1-1): DGGITQSPKYLFRKEGQNVTLSCEQNLNHDAMYWYRQDPGQGLRLIYYSQIVNDFQKGDIAEGYSVSREKKESFPLTVTSAQKNPTAFYLCASSIGTPPLRAFFGQGTRLTVV.

This clone has just one count. The chain joins TRBV5-1 to TRBJ1-3; TRBD1 aligns across 9 bases. The CDR3 sequence is 15 residues long. V trimming: 4 bases; J trimming: 7 bases; junction bases outside the gene matches: 9. The germline CDR1 and CDR2 sequences are SGHRS and YFSETQ. This CDR3 is CASSRPGTGSNTIYF. CDR3 sequence (DNA): TGCGCCAGCAGCCGTCCCGGGACAGGGAGTAACACCATATATTTT.

The CDR3: CATQLMYEQYF. CDR3 bases: TGTGCCACACAACTAATGTACGAGCAGTACTTC. The chain combines TRBV28 with TRBJ2-7; D is undetermined. V was cut by 10 bases and J by 4 bases, with 11 bases left in between. Looked up from germline, CDR1 is MDHEN and CDR2 is SYDVKM. The CDR3 contains 11 residues.

J is TRBJ1-1 and V is TRBV11-2; no firm D call. The CDR3 is made up of 17 amino acids. Germline CDR1 is SGHAT and CDR2 is FQNNGV. V was cut by 5 bases and J by 3 bases, with 22 bases left in between. DNA of the CDR3: TGTGCCAGCAGCATCACAAGCGGACGTAGGTATCACACTGAAGCTTTCTTT. Its translation is CASSITSGRRYHTEAFF.

The gene calls are TRBV28 and TRBJ2-6, with TRBD1 as a possible D gene (6 bases). The CDR3 covers 15 residues. Trimming removed 5 bases from V and 2 bases from J, with 10 bases in between. Germline V gene data show CDR1 as MDHEN and CDR2 as SYDVKM. Written as DNA, the CDR3 is TGTGCCAGCAGTCTTTCAGGGGCTGGGGCCAACGTCCTGACTTTC. Its translation: CASSLSGAGANVLTF.

The CDR3 reads CASRTGTGRYEQYF. The CDR3 DNA reads as TGTGCCAGCAGGACCGGGACAGGACGGTACGAGCAGTACTTC. The chain has TRBV28 and TRBJ2-7; 8 bases match TRBD1. Germline lookup yields CDR1 MDHEN and CDR2 SYDVKM. There are 14 residues in the CDR3. V trimming: 6 bases; J trimming: 4 bases; junction bases outside the gene matches: 8.

The chain couples TRBV6-4 to TRBJ1-1, with D possibly TRBD1 on 6 matching bases. Trimming removed 3 bases at V and 5 bases at J, with 10 bases between. CDR3 length: 13 residues. Germline loops: CDR1 MRHNA, CDR2 SNTAGT. DNA for the CDR3: TGTGCCAGCAGTGAACAGGGTGGGACTGAAGCTTTCTTT. Its translation is CASSEQGGTEAFF.

J is TRBJ2-5 and V is TRBV11-3; D unclear. Per germline, CDR1 SGHNT and CDR2 YENEEA. The V gene lost 1 base and the J gene lost 2 bases, with 5 bases spanning the gap. This CDR3 region has 13 residues. CDR3 residues: CASSLGAQETQYF. CDR3 coding DNA: TGTGCCAGCAGCTTAGGGGCACAAGAGACCCAGTACTTC.

The gene calls are TRBV15 and TRBJ2-3, with 13 bases matching TRBD2. J lost 2 bases, V lost 8 bases, and 4 bases had no gene match. In germline, CDR1 is LNHNV, CDR2 YYDKDF (reference sequence). The CDR3 runs 15 residues. The DNA of the CDR3 is TGTGCCACCGGCGGACTAGCGGGAGCCACAGATACGCAGTATTTT. Its translation: CATGGLAGATDTQYF.

This clone was detected only a few times. This CDR3 reads CASRLDYFTDTQYF. The CDR3 bases are TGTGCCAGCAGGCTGGACTATTTTACAGATACGCAGTATTTT. The chain joins TRBV27 to TRBJ2-3, with TRBD2 as a possible D gene (6 bases). Germline V CDR1 and CDR2: MNHEY, SMNVEV (reference sequence). The CDR3 is 14 residues long. Trimming took off 6 bases at V and 3 bases at J, with 13 bases between the two ends.

The J gene is TRBJ1-3, the V gene TRBV6-5; TRBD1 is a possible D gene (6 bases). The length of the CDR3 is 15 residues. Germline V gene sequence: CDR1 MNHEY, CDR2 SVGAGI. The V gene lost 2 bases and the J gene lost 0 bases, with 8 bases spanning the gap. CDR3 residues: CASSYGTNSGNTIYF. In DNA form, the CDR3 reads TGTGCCAGCAGTTACGGGACAAACTCTGGAAACACCATATATTTT.

The chain couples TRBV19 to TRBJ2-7; 9 bases are shared with TRBD2. Germline lookup yields CDR1 LNHDA and CDR2 SQIVND (reference sequence). V lost 7 bases, J lost 4 bases, and 14 bases stayed unmatched. This CDR3 contains 16 residues. CDR3: CASTPGGTSGPYEQYF. For the CDR3, the DNA is TGTGCCAGTACCCCAGGGGGAACTAGCGGGCCATACGAGCAGTACTTC.

The chain couples TRBV21-1 to TRBJ2-1; TRBD2 is the table's D call, not checked against the DNA. TRBV21-1 is a recognized pseudogene. The CDR3 is 18 amino acids. The CDR3 is CASREGLAGGPDYNEQFF. CDR3 DNA sequence: TGTGCCAGCAGGGAAGGACTAGCGGGAGGGCCCGACTACAATGAGCAGTTCTTC.

The sample holds one count of this clone. The chain links TRBV5-1 to TRBJ1-2; TRBD1 might be the D (6 bases). Deletions cut 2 bases from V and 6 bases from J, with 11 bases between. The CDR3 consists of 13 residues. The germline V gene has CDR1 SGHRS and CDR2 YFSETQ. Here the CDR3 reads CASSLQGGDGYTF. In nucleotides, the CDR3 is TGCGCCAGCAGCTTACAGGGAGGGGATGGCTACACCTTC.

The chain joins TRBV5-5 to TRBJ2-5; 10 bases match TRBD1. Germline trimming cut 4 bases from V and 5 bases from J; bases unmatched to any gene: 8. This CDR3 is built from 15 residues. CDR1 and CDR2 (germline): SGHKS, YYEKEE (reference sequence). The CDR3 region has the DNA TGTGCCAGCAGCCAAATACCGGGACAGGGGGAGACCCAGTACTTC. Translation: CASSQIPGQGETQYF. Using reference TRBV5-5 and TRBJ2-5 for the parts outside the CDR3, the full variable domain is DAGVTQSPTHLIKTRGQQVTLRCSPISGHKSVSWYQQVLGQGPQFIFQYYEKEERGRGNFPDRFSARQFPNYSSELNVNALLLGDSALYLCASSQIPGQGETQYFGPGTRLLVL.

Note on this clone: The same CDR3 can be traced to other DNA sequences in this sample. The V call is TRBV19, the J call TRBJ1-5; 8 nucleotides line up with TRBD1. CDR1 and CDR2 (germline): LNHDA, SQIVND (reference sequence). J lost 2 bases, V lost 5 bases, and 2 bases had no gene match. This CDR3 has 14 residues. The CDR3: CASSLTGGNQPQHF. CDR3 in DNA: TGTGCCAGTAGTCTGACAGGGGGCAATCAGCCCCAGCATTTT.

V usage is TRBV19 and J usage is TRBJ1-5; D gene ambiguous. CDR3 length: 15 residues. Germline CDR1 is LNHDA and CDR2 is SQIVND (reference sequence). The ends were cut back, 1 base at V and 5 bases at J, with 12 bases in the middle. The CDR3 sequence is CASSIAGFEHQPQHF. DNA for the CDR3: TGTGCCAGTAGTATAGCGGGGTTCGAGCATCAGCCCCAGCATTTT.

The V call is TRBV18, the J call TRBJ2-2; TRBD1 matches 9 bases. This CDR3 has 15 amino acids. V was pared by 7 bases and J by 4 bases, with 7 bases of the junction left unmatched. From germline, CDR1 is KGHSH and CDR2 LQKENI. This CDR3 reads CASLGQGKSTGELFF. CDR3 bases: TGTGCCAGCTTAGGACAGGGGAAGAGCACCGGGGAGCTGTTTTTT.

The chain employs TRBV6-5 and TRBJ1-6; perhaps TRBD1 as D (6 bases). V gave up 2 bases and J gave up 10 bases, with 12 bases separating them. The CDR3 has 14 residues. Per germline, CDR1 MNHEY and CDR2 SVGAGI. The DNA of the CDR3 is TGTGCCAGCAGTTACACAGGGTCGGGGTCACCCCTCCACTTT. The encoded protein is CASSYTGSGSPLHF.

The chain is built from TRBV28 and TRBJ2-1; TRBD1 agrees at 10 bases. The germline gives CDR1 MDHEN, CDR2 SYDVKM. V trimming: 10 bases; J trimming: 1 base; junction bases outside the gene matches: 19. The CDR3 loop spans 19 amino acids. Written as DNA, the CDR3 is TGTGCCACCTGGGGGCTGGGACAGGGGAATCAACCATCCTACAATGAGCAGTTCTTC. This translates into CATWGLGQGNQPSYNEQFF.

The rearrangement links TRBV5-1 to TRBJ1-1; a weak D match, TRBD1 (5 bases). CDR1 SGHRS and CDR2 YFSETQ come from the germline V gene. CDR3 length: 13 amino acids. V was shortened by 2 bases and J by 2 bases, with 7 bases between the two germline ends. DNA for the CDR3: TGCGCCAGCAGCTTCGGACATAACACTGAAGCTTTCTTT. Protein: CASSFGHNTEAFF.

This clone was seen a handful of times. This chain connects TRBV3-1 (or the pseudogene TRBV3-2) to TRBJ1-1; possible D gene TRBD1, 5 bases. Between the trimmed V and J ends, which lost 2 bases and 4 bases, there was a span of 8 bases. The CDR3 loop spans 13 amino acids. Germline V gene lookup returns CDR1 LGHDT and CDR2 YNNKEL (reference sequence). The CDR3 DNA is TGTGCCAGCAGCCAATCCCAGGGCACTGAAGCTTTCTTT. Its protein product is CASSQSQGTEAFF.